This T cell receptor delta chain was recovered during a study of delta chains in infants with herpesvirus infections. On the study more broadly: The search targeted a public fetal Vdelta1/Vgamma8 clonotype after postnatal CMV infection.

Gamma-chain- and delta-chain-specific primers converted PBMC RNA into TCR cDNA. TCRdb fed the RT-PCR reads into CATT to redo clone calling. The sample comprises about 770 delta-chain clones, around 40% of which are singletons, and over 15% rests with the top ten. Notes on the study in general: Later infection age appeared linked to lower public-clonotype frequency among Vdelta1 cells. Among around 19 CMV-infected infants, several showed the public Vdelta1 clonotype.

Germline CDR1 TSWWSYY, CDR2 QGS. There are 19 residues in the CDR3. The trim removed 0 bases at V and 3 bases at J, leaving 14 bases unmatched. Judged by abundance, this clone is large. What it recognizes is unknown. The specimen comprised peripheral blood, sampled at time point 3 of longitudinal follow-up. The sequence was obtained from a human donor who was a Ugandan infant, either HIV-exposed or HIV-unexposed (not recorded which). V and J are TRDV1 and TRDJ1; 9 bases match TRDD3. This CDR3 is CALGELTLLGDRKADKLIF. CDR3 DNA sequence: TGTGCTCTTGGGGAACTAACCTTACTGGGGGACCGTAAGGCCGATAAACTCATCTTT.